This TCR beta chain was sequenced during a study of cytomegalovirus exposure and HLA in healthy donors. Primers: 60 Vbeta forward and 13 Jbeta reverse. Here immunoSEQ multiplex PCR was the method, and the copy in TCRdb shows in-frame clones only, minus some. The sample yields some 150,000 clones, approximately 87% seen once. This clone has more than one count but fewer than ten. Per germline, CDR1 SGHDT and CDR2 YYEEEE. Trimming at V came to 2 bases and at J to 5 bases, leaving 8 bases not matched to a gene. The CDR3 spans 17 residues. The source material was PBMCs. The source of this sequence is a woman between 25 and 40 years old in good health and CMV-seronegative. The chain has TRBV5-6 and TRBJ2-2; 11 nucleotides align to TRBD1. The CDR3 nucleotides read TGTGCCAGCAGCTTCCCGGGACAGGGGGGACGGACCGGGGAGCTGTTTTTT. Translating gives CASSFPGQGGRTGELFF.